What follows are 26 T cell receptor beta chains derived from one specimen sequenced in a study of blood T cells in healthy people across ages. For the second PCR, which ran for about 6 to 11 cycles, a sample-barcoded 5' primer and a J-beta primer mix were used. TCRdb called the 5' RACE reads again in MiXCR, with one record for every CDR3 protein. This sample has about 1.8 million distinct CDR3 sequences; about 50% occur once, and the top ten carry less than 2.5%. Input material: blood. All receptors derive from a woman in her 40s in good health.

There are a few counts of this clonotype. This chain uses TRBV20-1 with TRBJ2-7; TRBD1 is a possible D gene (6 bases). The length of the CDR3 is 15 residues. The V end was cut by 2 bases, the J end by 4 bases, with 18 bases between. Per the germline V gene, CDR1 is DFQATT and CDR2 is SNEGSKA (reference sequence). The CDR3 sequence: CSARSQTGVYYEQYF. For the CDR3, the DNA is TGCAGTGCTAGATCGCAGACAGGAGTGTATTACGAGCAGTACTTC.

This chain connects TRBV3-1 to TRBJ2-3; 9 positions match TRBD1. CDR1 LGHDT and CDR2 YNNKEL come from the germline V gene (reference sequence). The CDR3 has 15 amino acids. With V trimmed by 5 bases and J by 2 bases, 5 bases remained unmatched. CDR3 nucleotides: TGTGCCAGCAGCGAGGGACAGGGTCACACAGATACGCAGTATTTT. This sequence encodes CASSEGQGHTDTQYF.

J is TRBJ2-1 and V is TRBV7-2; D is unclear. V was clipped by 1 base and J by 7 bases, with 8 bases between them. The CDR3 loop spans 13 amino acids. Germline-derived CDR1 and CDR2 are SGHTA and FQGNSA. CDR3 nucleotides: TGTGCCAGCAGCTTAGGGGTCTGGAATGAGCAGTTCTTC. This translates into CASSLGVWNEQFF. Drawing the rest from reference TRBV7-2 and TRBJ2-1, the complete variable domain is GAGVSQSPSNKVTEKGKDVELRCDPISGHTALYWYRQSLGQGLEFLIYFQGNSAPDKSGLPSDRFSAERTGGSVSTLTIQRTQQEDSAVYLCASSLGVWNEQFFGPGTRLTVL.

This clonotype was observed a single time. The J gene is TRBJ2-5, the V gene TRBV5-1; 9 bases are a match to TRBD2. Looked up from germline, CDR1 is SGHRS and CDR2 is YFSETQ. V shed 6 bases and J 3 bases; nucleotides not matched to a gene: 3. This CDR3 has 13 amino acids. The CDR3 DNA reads TGCGCCAGCAACCCTAGCGGGGAAGAGACCCAGTACTTC. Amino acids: CASNPSGEETQYF.

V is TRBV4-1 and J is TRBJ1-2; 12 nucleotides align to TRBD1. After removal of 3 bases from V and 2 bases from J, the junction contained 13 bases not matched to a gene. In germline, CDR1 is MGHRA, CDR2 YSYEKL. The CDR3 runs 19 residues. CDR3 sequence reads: CASSHEMGDRGLGNYGYTF. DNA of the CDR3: TGCGCCAGCAGCCACGAAATGGGGGACAGGGGGCTGGGAAACTATGGCTACACCTTC.

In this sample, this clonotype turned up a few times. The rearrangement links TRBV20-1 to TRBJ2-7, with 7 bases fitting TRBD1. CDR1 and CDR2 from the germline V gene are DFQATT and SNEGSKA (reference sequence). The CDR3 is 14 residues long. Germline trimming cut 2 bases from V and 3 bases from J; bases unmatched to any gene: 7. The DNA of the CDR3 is TGCAGTGCTAGACCCGGGACAGCCCACTACGAGCAGTACTTC. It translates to CSARPGTAHYEQYF.

The CDR3 nucleotides are TGTGCCAGCAGTTTATCGATGACAGGGCCTACCTACTACGAGCAGTACTTC. Translated: CASSLSMTGPTYYEQYF. The rearrangement links TRBV27 to TRBJ2-7; TRBD1 aligns across 7 bases. CDR3 size: 17 residues. Germline V CDR1 and CDR2: MNHEY, SMNVEV (reference sequence). The trim removed 0 bases at V and 3 bases at J, leaving 11 bases unmatched.

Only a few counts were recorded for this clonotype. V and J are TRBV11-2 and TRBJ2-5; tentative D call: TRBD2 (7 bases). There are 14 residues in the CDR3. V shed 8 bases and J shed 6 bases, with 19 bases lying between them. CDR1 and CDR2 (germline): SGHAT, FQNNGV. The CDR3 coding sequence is TGTGCCAGCGGGAATTCGGGGGGCTTAAAGACCCAGTACTTC. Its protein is CASGNSGGLKTQYF.

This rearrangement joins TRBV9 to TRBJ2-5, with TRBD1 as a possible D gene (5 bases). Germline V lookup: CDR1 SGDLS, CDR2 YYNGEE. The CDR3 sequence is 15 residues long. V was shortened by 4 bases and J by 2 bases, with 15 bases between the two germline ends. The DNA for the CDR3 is TGTGCCAGCAGCAAGCAGCAGGGCCTGCAAGAGACCCAGTACTTC. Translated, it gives CASSKQQGLQETQYF.

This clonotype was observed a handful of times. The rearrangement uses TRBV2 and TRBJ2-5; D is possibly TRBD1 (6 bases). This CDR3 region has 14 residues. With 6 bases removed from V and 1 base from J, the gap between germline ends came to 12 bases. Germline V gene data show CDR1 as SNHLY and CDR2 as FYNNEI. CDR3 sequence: CASSAGTFQETQYF. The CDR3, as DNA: TGTGCCAGCAGCGCCGGGACATTCCAAGAGACCCAGTACTTC.

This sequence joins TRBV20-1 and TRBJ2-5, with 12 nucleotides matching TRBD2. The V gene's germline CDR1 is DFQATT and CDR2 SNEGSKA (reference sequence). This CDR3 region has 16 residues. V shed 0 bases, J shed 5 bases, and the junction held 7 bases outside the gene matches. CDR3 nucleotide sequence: TGCAGTGCTAGAGACCCTAGCGGGGGGGCCTTGGAGACCCAGTACTTC. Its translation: CSARDPSGGALETQYF.

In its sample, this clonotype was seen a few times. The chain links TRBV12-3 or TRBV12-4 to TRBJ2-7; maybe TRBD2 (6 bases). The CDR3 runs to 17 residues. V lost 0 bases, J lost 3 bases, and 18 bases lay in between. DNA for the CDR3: TGTGCCAGCAGTTTAGCGCTAGGAGGGAAGAACGGCTACGAGCAGTACTTC. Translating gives CASSLALGGKNGYEQYF.

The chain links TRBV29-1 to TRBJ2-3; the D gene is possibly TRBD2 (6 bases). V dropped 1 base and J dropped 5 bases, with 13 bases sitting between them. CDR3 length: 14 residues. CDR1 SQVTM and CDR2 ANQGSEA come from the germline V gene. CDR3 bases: TGCAGCGTTGAAGTCACTTTGCGGGGAGATACGCAGTATTTT. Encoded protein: CSVEVTLRGDTQYF.

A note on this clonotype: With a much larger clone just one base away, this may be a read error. CDR3 in amino acids: CSARAPSGGARGQETRYF. The CDR3 DNA reads TGCAGTGCTAGAGCCCCTAGCGGGGGGGCTAGGGGACAAGAGACCCGGTACTTC. V is TRBV20-1 and J is TRBJ2-5, with 12 bases lining up with TRBD2. Germline values: CDR1 DFQATT, CDR2 SNEGSKA (reference sequence). This CDR3 has 18 amino acids.

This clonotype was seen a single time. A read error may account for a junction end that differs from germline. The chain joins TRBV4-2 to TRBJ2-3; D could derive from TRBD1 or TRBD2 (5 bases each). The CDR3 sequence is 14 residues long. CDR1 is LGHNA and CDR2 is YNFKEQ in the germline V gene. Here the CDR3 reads CASSQRGAYDMQYF. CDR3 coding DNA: TGTGCCAGCAGCCAAAGAGGGGCTTATGATATGCAGTATTTT.

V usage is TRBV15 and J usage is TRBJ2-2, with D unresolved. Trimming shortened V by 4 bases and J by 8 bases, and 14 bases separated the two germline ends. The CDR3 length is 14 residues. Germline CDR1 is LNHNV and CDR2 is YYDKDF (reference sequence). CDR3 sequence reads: CATSTKISKGELFF. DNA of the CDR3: TGTGCCACCAGCACAAAGATTAGCAAAGGGGAGCTGTTTTTT. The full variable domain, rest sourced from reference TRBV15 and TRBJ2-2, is DAMVIQNPRYQVTQFGKPVTLSCSQTLNHNVMYWYQQKSSQAPKLLFHYYDKDFNNEADTPDNFQSRRPNTSFCFLDIRSPGLGDTAMYLCATSTKISKGELFFGEGSRLTVL.

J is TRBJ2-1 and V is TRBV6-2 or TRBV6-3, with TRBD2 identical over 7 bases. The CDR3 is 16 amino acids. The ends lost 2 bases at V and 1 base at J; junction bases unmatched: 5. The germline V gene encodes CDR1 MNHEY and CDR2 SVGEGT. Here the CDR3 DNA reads TGTGCCAGCAGTTACCGCGGGGGAATTTCCTACAATGAGCAGTTCTTC. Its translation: CASSYRGGISYNEQFF.

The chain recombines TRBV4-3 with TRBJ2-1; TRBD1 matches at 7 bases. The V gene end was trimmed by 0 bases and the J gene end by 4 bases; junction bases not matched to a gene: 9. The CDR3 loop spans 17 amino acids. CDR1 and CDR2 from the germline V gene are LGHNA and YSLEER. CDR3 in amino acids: CASSQDGDSEGYNEQFF. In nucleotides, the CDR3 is TGCGCCAGCAGCCAAGATGGGGACAGTGAGGGGTACAATGAGCAGTTCTTC.

The CDR3 coding sequence is TGCAGTGCTAGCGGCCTAGCGGGGGTAGGAGAGCAGTTCTTC. It translates to CSASGLAGVGEQFF. The chain uses TRBV20-1 and TRBJ2-1; 10 bases are shared with TRBD2. J lost 10 bases, V lost 3 bases, and 9 bases had no gene match. This CDR3 comprises 14 residues. The germline V gene has CDR1 DFQATT and CDR2 SNEGSKA (reference sequence).

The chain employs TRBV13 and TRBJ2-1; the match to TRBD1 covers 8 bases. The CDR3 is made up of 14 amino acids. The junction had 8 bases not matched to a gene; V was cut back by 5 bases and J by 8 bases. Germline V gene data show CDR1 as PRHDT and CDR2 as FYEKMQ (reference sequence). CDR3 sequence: CASSGGTGGYEQFF. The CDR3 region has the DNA TGTGCCAGCAGCGGCGGGACAGGTGGTTATGAGCAGTTCTTC.

The CDR3 nucleotides are TGTGCCAGCACCCAGGTGACAAACTATGGCTACACCTTC. Translation: CASTQVTNYGYTF. The chain links TRBV12-3 or TRBV12-4 to TRBJ1-2; D gene uncertain. This CDR3 is built from 13 residues. The V end lost 7 bases, the J end lost 2 bases, and 11 bases lay between the germline ends.

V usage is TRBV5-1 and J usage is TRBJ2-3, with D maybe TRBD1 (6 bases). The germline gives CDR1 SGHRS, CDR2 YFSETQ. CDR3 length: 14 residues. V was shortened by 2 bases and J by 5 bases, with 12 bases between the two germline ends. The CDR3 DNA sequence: TGCGCCAGCAGCTTACAGGGAATCGGAGATACGCAGTATTTT. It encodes CASSLQGIGDTQYF. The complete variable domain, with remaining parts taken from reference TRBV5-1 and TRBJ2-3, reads KAGVTQTPRYLIKTRGQQVTLSCSPISGHRSVSWYQQTPGQGLQFLFEYFSETQRNKGNFPGRFSGRQFSNSRSEMNVSTLELGDSALYLCASSLQGIGDTQYFGPGTRLTVL.

CDR3 in amino acids: CSVEYPSTDTQYF. DNA of the CDR3: TGCAGCGTTGAGTATCCTAGCACAGATACGCAGTATTTT. The V and J genes are TRBV29-1 and TRBJ2-3; D uncertain. Trimming shortened V by 3 bases and J by 0 bases, and 7 bases separated the two germline ends. Germline CDR1 is SQVTM and CDR2 is ANQGSEA. The CDR3 spans 13 residues.

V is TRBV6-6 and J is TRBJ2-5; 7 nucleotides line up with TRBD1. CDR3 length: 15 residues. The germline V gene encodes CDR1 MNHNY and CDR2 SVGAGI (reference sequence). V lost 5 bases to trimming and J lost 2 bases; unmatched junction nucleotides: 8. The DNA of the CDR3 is TGTGCCAGCAGTCAAATACAGGGGTATCAAGAGACCCAGTACTTC. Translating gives CASSQIQGYQETQYF.

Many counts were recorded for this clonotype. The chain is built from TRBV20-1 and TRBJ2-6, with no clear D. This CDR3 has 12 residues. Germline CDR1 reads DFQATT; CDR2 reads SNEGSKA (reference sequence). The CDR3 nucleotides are TGCAGCGCCGGTCCTGGGGCCAACGTCCTGACTTTC. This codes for CSAGPGANVLTF.

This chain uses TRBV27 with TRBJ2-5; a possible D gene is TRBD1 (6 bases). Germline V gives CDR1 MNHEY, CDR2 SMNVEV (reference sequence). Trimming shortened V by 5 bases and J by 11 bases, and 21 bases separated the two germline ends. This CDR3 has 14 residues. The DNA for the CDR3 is TGTGCCAGCAGTCCTATCTCCCAGGGGCTGGAGCAGTACTTC. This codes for CASSPISQGLEQYF.